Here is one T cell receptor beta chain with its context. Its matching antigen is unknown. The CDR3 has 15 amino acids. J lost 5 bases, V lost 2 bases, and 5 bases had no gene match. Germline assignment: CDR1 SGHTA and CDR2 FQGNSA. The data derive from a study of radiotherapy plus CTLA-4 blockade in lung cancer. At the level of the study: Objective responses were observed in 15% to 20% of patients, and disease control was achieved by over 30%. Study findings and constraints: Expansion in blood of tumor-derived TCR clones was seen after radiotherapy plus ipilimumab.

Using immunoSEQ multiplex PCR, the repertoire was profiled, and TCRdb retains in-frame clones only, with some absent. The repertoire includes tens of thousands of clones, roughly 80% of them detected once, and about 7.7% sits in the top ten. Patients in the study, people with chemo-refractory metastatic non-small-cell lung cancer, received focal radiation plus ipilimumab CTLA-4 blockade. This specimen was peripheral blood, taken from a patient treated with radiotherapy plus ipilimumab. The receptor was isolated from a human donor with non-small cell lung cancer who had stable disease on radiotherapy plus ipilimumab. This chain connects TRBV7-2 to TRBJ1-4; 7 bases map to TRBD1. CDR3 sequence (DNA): TGTGCCAGCAGCTTATACGGGACAGAAAATGAAAAACTGTTTTTT. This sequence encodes CASSLYGTENEKLFF.